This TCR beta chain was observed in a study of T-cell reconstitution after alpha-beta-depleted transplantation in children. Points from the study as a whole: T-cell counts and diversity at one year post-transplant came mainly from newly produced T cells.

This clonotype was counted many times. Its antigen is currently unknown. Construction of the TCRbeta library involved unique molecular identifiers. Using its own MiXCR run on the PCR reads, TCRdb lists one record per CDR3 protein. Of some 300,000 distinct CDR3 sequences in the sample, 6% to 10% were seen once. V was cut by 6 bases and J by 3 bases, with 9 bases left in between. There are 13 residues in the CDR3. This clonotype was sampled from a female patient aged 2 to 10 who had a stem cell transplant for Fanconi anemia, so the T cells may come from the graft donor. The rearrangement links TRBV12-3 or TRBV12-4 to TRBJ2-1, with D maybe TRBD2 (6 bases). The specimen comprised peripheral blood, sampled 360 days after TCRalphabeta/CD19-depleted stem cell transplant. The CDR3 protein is CASSRGSYNEQFF. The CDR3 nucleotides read TGTGCCAGCAGCCGGGGGAGCTACAATGAGCAGTTCTTC.